This TCR beta chain was obtained from a study of CD8 T cells in Susac syndrome. Germline assignment: CDR1 GTSNPN and CDR2 SVGIG (reference sequence). The CDR3 extends over 15 amino acids. The V gene end was trimmed by 0 bases and the J gene end by 6 bases; junction bases not matched to a gene: 9. An input of about 0.5 to 1 ug of RNA was subjected to reverse transcription using random hexamers. TCRdb re-derived calls from the immunoSEQ multiplex PCR reads in MiXCR, one entry per CDR3 protein. The table lists approximately 150,000 distinct CDR3 sequences, roughly 95% of them singletons. The sequence came from a human donor in good health. The material sequenced was CD4+ T cells from PBMCs. The V gene is TRBV30, the J gene TRBJ1-1, with TRBD1 identical over 8 bases. Written as DNA, the CDR3 is TGTGCCTGGAGTGTACTAACAGGGGGTCTGGCTGAAGCTTTCTTT. Its protein is CAWSVLTGGLAEAFF.